This TCR beta chain was profiled in a study of blood T cell repertoires in COVID-19. Overall study: Acute and convalescent COVID-19 samples came from the United States, Italy and Spain.

Profiling relied on immunoSEQ multiplex PCR, and the TCRdb table lists in-frame clones only, not all of them. The sample contains roughly 80,000 clones, 81% of which appear only once. The receptor was derived from a man older than 75 with acute or convalescent COVID-19. The specimen was peripheral blood.

Here the CDR3 reads CASTSRPGGSQWPQHF. CDR3 DNA sequence: TGTGCCAGCACTTCTCGTCCAGGGGGCTCCCAATGGCCCCAGCATTTT. J is TRBJ1-5 and V is TRBV28; 8 positions agree with TRBD1. V gave up 7 bases and J gave up 9 bases; unmatched junction bases: 17. Germline V gives CDR1 MDHEN, CDR2 SYDVKM. This CDR3 has 16 amino acids. Full variable domain (outside the CDR3, taken from reference TRBV28 and TRBJ1-5): DVKVTQSSRYLVKRTGEKVFLECVQDMDHENMFWYRQDPGLGLRLIYFSYDVKMKEKGDIPEGYSVSREKKERFSLILESASTNQTSMYLCASTSRPGGSQWPQHFGDGTRLSIL.